A single sample is the source of the 6 T cell receptor beta chains below, sequenced in a study of identical twins. TCRdb re-called the 5' RACE reads with MiXCR, one entry per CDR3 protein. The table shows 400,000 to 550,000 distinct CDR3 sequences, with about 20% occurring only once. The same specimen was also included in a second study, on T cells expressing NK-cell markers.

The material sequenced was CD4+ T cells sorted from blood. These receptors were collected from a woman between 18 and 30 years old in good health.

This chain connects TRBV11-1 to TRBJ2-1, with 10 bases that match TRBD2. The germline gives CDR1 SGHAT, CDR2 FQDESV (reference sequence). CDR3 length equals 18 residues. With V trimmed by 5 bases and J by 2 bases, 12 bases remained unmatched. The CDR3 DNA reads as TGTGCCAGCAGCCGCCACCACCAAAGCGGGGGGGCCTACAATGAGCAGTTCTTC. This encodes CASSRHHQSGGAYNEQFF.

The table lists this clonotype with a few counts. This sequence joins TRBV5-8 and TRBJ1-6, with D tentatively TRBD1 (5 bases). V lost 5 bases to trimming and J lost 2 bases, with 11 bases between them. Per the germline V gene, CDR1 is SGHTS and CDR2 is YDEGEE. The length of the CDR3 is 15 residues. CDR3 nucleotides: TGTGCCAGCAGTCACTCCAGGGCCTATAATTCACCCCTCCACTTT. Encoded protein: CASSHSRAYNSPLHF.

The chain carries TRBV12-3 or TRBV12-4 and TRBJ2-3; 13 nucleotides agree with TRBD2. The CDR3 has 14 residues. The V gene end was trimmed by 7 bases and the J gene end by 14 bases; junction bases not matched to a gene: 12. DNA of the CDR3: TGTGCCAGCATCTTGGGACTAGCGGGACGAGATCCGTATTTT. Translation gives CASILGLAGRDPYF.

This clonotype was seen more than once but under ten times. The chain links TRBV4-3 to TRBJ1-2; the D is unclear. Trimming took off 1 base at V and 2 bases at J, with 11 bases between the two ends. Germline V gene data show CDR1 as LGHNA and CDR2 as YSLEER. CDR3 length: 15 amino acids. CDR3 in amino acids: CASSQVTATNYGYTF. CDR3 sequence (DNA): TGCGCCAGCAGCCAAGTGACGGCTACGAACTATGGCTACACCTTC.

This chain joins TRBV4-3 and TRBJ1-5; 7 positions agree with TRBD1. Germline-derived CDR1 and CDR2 are LGHNA and YSLEER. The CDR3 extends over 14 amino acids. The V segment lost 0 bases and the J segment 5 bases; nucleotides outside the gene matches: 1. CDR3 bases: TGCGCCAGCAGCCAAGATGACAGGGATCAGCCCCAGCATTTT. Encoded protein: CASSQDDRDQPQHF.

This clonotype was seen repeatedly, ten times or more. This rearrangement joins TRBV7-3 to TRBJ2-1; TRBD1 might be the D (6 bases). Trimming took off 6 bases at V and 5 bases at J, with 11 bases between the two ends. The V gene's germline CDR1 is SGHTA and CDR2 FQGTGA. The CDR3 is made up of 13 amino acids. The CDR3, as DNA: TGTGCCAGCAGTCCCGGGACAAACAATGAGCAGTTCTTC. Its translation: CASSPGTNNEQFF.